The 30 T cell receptor beta chains below were found in one sample sequenced in a study of shared clonotypes between healthy human individuals. The data were produced by immunoSEQ multiplex PCR, yet TCRdb's version contains in-frame clones alone and is incomplete. This table holds about 980,000 clones, 60% to 85% found once. Sequenced material: memory CD4+ T cells sorted from blood. Specified subset: CD45RA-negative fraction. Receptors originate from a man aged 18 to 35 in good health.

Remarks on this clone: The sample has other DNA sequences that encode this CDR3 too. This chain links TRBV7-2 with TRBJ2-3; D gene ambiguous. The CDR3 spans 12 residues. Trimming took off 5 bases at V and 2 bases at J, with 5 bases between the two ends. CDR1 is SGHTA, CDR2 FQGNSA, per germline. The CDR3 protein is CASSLDTDTQYF. The CDR3 DNA reads TGTGCCAGCAGCCTCGACACAGATACGCAGTATTTT. The full variable domain, its missing parts supplied by reference TRBV7-2 and TRBJ2-3, is GAGVSQSPSNKVTEKGKDVELRCDPISGHTALYWYRQSLGQGLEFLIYFQGNSAPDKSGLPSDRFSAERTGGSVSTLTIQRTQQEDSAVYLCASSLDTDTQYFGPGTRLTVL.

This clone came up many times. J is TRBJ1-1 and V is TRBV28; no definite D call. The germline V gene has CDR1 MDHEN and CDR2 SYDVKM. This CDR3 has 15 amino acids. V lost 3 bases to trimming and J lost 2 bases, with 13 bases between them. DNA of the CDR3: TGTGCCAGCAGTTTGGCCGACGGAGGTAACACTGAAGCTTTCTTT. This encodes CASSLADGGNTEAFF.

The J gene is TRBJ2-5, the V gene TRBV11-2; D is undetermined. The V end lost 2 bases, the J end lost 1 base, and 5 bases lay between the germline ends. The CDR3 length is 13 residues. The germline gives CDR1 SGHAT, CDR2 FQNNGV. CDR3 sequence: CASSLRTQETQYF. In DNA form, the CDR3 reads TGTGCCAGCAGCTTACGGACCCAAGAGACCCAGTACTTC.

The CDR3 here is CASSRGRGTASYEQYF. CDR3 sequence (DNA): TGTGCCAGCAGCAGGGGTCGCGGGACGGCGTCCTACGAGCAGTACTTC. The V gene is TRBV5-6, the J gene TRBJ2-7; maybe TRBD2 (6 bases). Trimming pared 4 bases from V and 1 base from J, leaving 18 bases between. The CDR3 runs to 16 residues. The germline V gene has CDR1 SGHDT and CDR2 YYEEEE. The full variable domain, rest sourced from reference TRBV5-6 and TRBJ2-7, is DAGVTQSPTHLIKTRGQQVTLRCSPKSGHDTVSWYQQALGQGPQFIFQYYEEEERQRGNFPDRFSGHQFPNYSSELNVNALLLGDSALYLCASSRGRGTASYEQYFGPGTRLTVT.

CDR3 coding DNA: TGCGCCAGCAGCTTGGCCGGACAGGGGCGGTACGAGCAGTACTTC. Its translation: CASSLAGQGRYEQYF. This chain links TRBV5-1 with TRBJ2-7; 9 bases match TRBD1. The ends lost 0 bases at V and 4 bases at J; junction bases unmatched: 5. Germline V gives CDR1 SGHRS, CDR2 YFSETQ. CDR3 length: 15 residues.

The chain links TRBV7-2 to TRBJ2-1; TRBD2 matches at 9 bases. This CDR3 has 18 residues. With 0 bases clipped from V and 0 bases from J, the junction kept 6 bases outside the gene matches. The germline V gene encodes CDR1 SGHTA and CDR2 FQGNSA. The CDR3: CASSLAGTSRYSYNEQFF. The CDR3 DNA follows: TGTGCCAGCAGCTTAGCGGGGACTAGCCGTTACTCCTACAATGAGCAGTTCTTC.

This clone has more than one count but fewer than ten. The CDR3 reads CAWTVGAYTEAFF. For the CDR3, the DNA is TGTGCCTGGACCGTGGGGGCGTACACTGAAGCTTTCTTT. V gene TRBV30 combines with J gene TRBJ1-1, with D perhaps matching TRBD1 (6 bases). Trimming took off 4 bases at V and 3 bases at J, with 12 bases between the two ends. CDR3 length: 13 amino acids. In germline, CDR1 is GTSNPN, CDR2 SVGIG (reference sequence).

The rearrangement uses TRBV5-1 and TRBJ1-5; D possibly corresponds to TRBD1 (5 bases). The V gene's germline CDR1 is SGHRS and CDR2 YFSETQ. This CDR3 is 14 amino acids long. V lost 4 bases to trimming and J lost 7 bases, with 15 bases between them. The CDR3 region is CASSPQGGGQPQHF. For the CDR3, the DNA is TGCGCCAGCAGCCCTCAGGGAGGAGGGCAGCCCCAGCATTTT.

This clone has a single count. J is TRBJ2-7 and V is TRBV19, with D possibly being TRBD2 (5 bases). Germline lookup yields CDR1 LNHDA and CDR2 SQIVND (reference sequence). Trimming removed 5 bases from V and 3 bases from J, with 11 bases in between. This CDR3 is built from 13 residues. The CDR3 sequence: CASSLLEGYEQYF. CDR3 sequence (DNA): TGTGCCAGTAGTCTTCTAGAGGGCTACGAGCAGTACTTC.

The CDR3 bases are TGCAGCGTTGAAGTCGAGTTGGGCACTGAAGCTTTCTTT. Protein product: CSVEVELGTEAFF. The chain joins TRBV29-1 to TRBJ1-1; D uncertain. The V end was cut by 1 base, the J end by 4 bases, with 10 bases between. CDR3 length equals 13 residues. CDR1 SQVTM and CDR2 ANQGSEA come from the germline V gene. Full variable domain (rest looked up from reference TRBV29-1 and TRBJ1-1): SAVISQKPSRDICQRGTSLTIQCQVDSQVTMMFWYRQQPGQSLTLIATANQGSEATYESGFVIDKFPISRPNLTFSTLTVSNMSPEDSSIYLCSVEVELGTEAFFGQGTRLTVV.

The V call is TRBV7-2, the J call TRBJ2-5; D not certain. The germline V gene encodes CDR1 SGHTA and CDR2 FQGNSA. CDR3 length: 16 amino acids. Trimming cost V 1 base and J 0 bases, with 12 bases left between them. This CDR3 is CASSLGRRKYQETQYF. As DNA, the CDR3 is TGTGCCAGCAGCTTAGGTCGACGGAAGTACCAAGAGACCCAGTACTTC.

This chain uses TRBV7-9 with TRBJ2-2; D is undetermined. Germline V lookup: CDR1 SEHNR, CDR2 FQNEAQ (reference sequence). Trimming removed 8 bases from V and 0 bases from J, with 16 bases in between. This CDR3 is 16 amino acids long. Written as DNA, the CDR3 is TGTGCCAGCGCTTATAGGGCGTCGACGAACACCGGGGAGCTGTTTTTT. It specifies CASAYRASTNTGELFF.

V usage is TRBV28 and J usage is TRBJ2-5, with 10 nucleotides matching TRBD2. V gave up 7 bases and J gave up 4 bases; unmatched junction bases: 6. This CDR3 is built from 14 residues. CDR1 is MDHEN and CDR2 is SYDVKM in the germline V gene. The CDR3 DNA sequence: TGTGCCAGCACGGCTAGCGGGGGAGGAGAGACCCAGTACTTC. This gives the protein CASTASGGGETQYF.

The V and J genes are TRBV11-2 and TRBJ2-1; unclear D gene. This CDR3 spans 14 amino acids. Germline V gene data show CDR1 as SGHAT and CDR2 as FQNNGV. V gave up 0 bases and J gave up 5 bases, with 8 bases separating them. Written as DNA, the CDR3 is TGTGCCAGCAGCTTAGATAGGGCGGACAATGAGCAGTTCTTC. Protein: CASSLDRADNEQFF.

The rearrangement links TRBV20-1 to TRBJ2-7; D is ambiguous. V was pared by 5 bases and J by 3 bases, with 8 bases between. The CDR3 contains 11 residues. The V gene's germline CDR1 is DFQATT and CDR2 SNEGSKA (reference sequence). This chain's CDR3 is CSAGLYYEQYF. CDR3 nucleotide sequence: TGCAGTGCTGGCCTATACTACGAGCAGTACTTC.

This rearrangement joins TRBV19 to TRBJ2-7; D gene ambiguous. The CDR3 runs to 12 residues. V lost 5 bases and J 2 bases, leaving 7 bases between the germline ends. CDR1 is LNHDA and CDR2 is SQIVND in the germline V gene (reference sequence). CDR3: CASSEGTYEQYF. DNA for the CDR3: TGTGCCAGTAGTGAAGGAACCTACGAGCAGTACTTC.

The J gene is TRBJ2-1, the V gene TRBV18; a possible D gene is TRBD2 (6 bases). Trimming took 3 bases from V and 4 from J, leaving 13 bases between them. This CDR3 is built from 15 residues. Germline V gives CDR1 KGHSH, CDR2 LQKENI. The chain's CDR3 is CASSPATRLYNEQFF. Written as DNA, the CDR3 is TGTGCCAGCTCACCGGCGACTAGGTTGTACAATGAGCAGTTCTTC.

The chain is built from TRBV2 and TRBJ2-7, with TRBD2 identical over 11 bases. Germline CDR1 and CDR2: SNHLY and FYNNEI. With V trimmed by 5 bases and J by 1 base, 4 bases remained unmatched. This CDR3 comprises 15 residues. CDR3 bases: TGTGCCAGCAGTAAGACTAGCGGGATTTCCTACGAGCAGTACTTC. It specifies CASSKTSGISYEQYF.

This clone showed up just once. The chain has TRBV7-3 and TRBJ2-7; perhaps TRBD2 as D (5 bases). The CDR3 covers 12 residues. The germline V gene has CDR1 SGHTA and CDR2 FQGTGA. Trimming left V 2 bases short and J 5 bases short, with 7 bases between. This chain's CDR3 is CASSLEGNEQYF. The CDR3 DNA is TGTGCCAGCAGCTTAGAGGGTAACGAGCAGTACTTC.

This clone occurred once. The chain has TRBV30 and TRBJ2-7; unclear D gene. The germline V gene has CDR1 GTSNPN and CDR2 SVGIG (reference sequence). The CDR3 consists of 11 residues. Trimming stripped 7 bases from V and 4 bases from J, with 11 bases between. The CDR3 here is CASADAYEQYF. The CDR3 DNA reads TGTGCCTCCGCGGATGCATACGAGCAGTACTTC.

Turning to this clone: The identical CDR3 is also encoded by other nucleotide sequences in the sample. The chain employs TRBV18 and TRBJ2-1; weak D call: TRBD2 (5 bases). Germline V lookup: CDR1 KGHSH, CDR2 LQKENI. Trimming removed 0 bases from V and 4 bases from J, with 10 bases in between. The CDR3 is 15 amino acids. The CDR3 DNA sequence: TGTGCCAGCTCACCACCGAGCGGCTCATACAATGAGCAGTTCTTC. This gives the protein CASSPPSGSYNEQFF.

The gene calls are TRBV5-5 and TRBJ1-5; tentatively, D is TRBD1 (6 bases). Germline V gene data show CDR1 as SGHKS and CDR2 as YYEKEE (reference sequence). Trimming shortened V by 1 base and J by 1 base, and 12 bases separated the two germline ends. The CDR3 totals 16 residues. The CDR3 DNA is TGTGCCAGCAGCTTGAGGGGACATGGAAGCAATCAGCCCCAGCATTTT. Residues: CASSLRGHGSNQPQHF.

The chain recombines TRBV5-4 with TRBJ1-1; D is unclear. Germline CDR1 is SGHNT and CDR2 is YYREEE (reference sequence). CDR3 size: 17 residues. Trimming shortened V by 0 bases and J by 1 base, and 16 bases separated the two germline ends. CDR3 in amino acids: CASSLGVKHEGNTEAFF. DNA of the CDR3: TGTGCCAGCAGCTTGGGGGTCAAACACGAGGGGAACACTGAAGCTTTCTTT.

This chain uses TRBV7-3 with TRBJ1-1; D remains unclear. Germline-derived CDR1 and CDR2 are SGHTA and FQGTGA. The CDR3 has 13 residues. The V and J ends lost 5 bases and 2 bases respectively, with 9 bases between them. CDR3 residues: CASSLEYNTEAFF. The CDR3 DNA reads as TGTGCCAGCAGCCTAGAGTACAACACTGAAGCTTTCTTT.

This clone is a singleton in its sample. The chain links TRBV7-9 to TRBJ1-1, with no clear D. Per the germline V gene, CDR1 is SEHNR and CDR2 is FQNEAQ (reference sequence). The CDR3 runs 13 residues. The V end was cut by 3 bases, the J end by 2 bases, with 7 bases between. This chain's CDR3 is CASSFNANTEAFF. In DNA, the CDR3 is TGTGCCAGCAGCTTTAACGCCAACACTGAAGCTTTCTTT.

V gene TRBV7-3 combines with J gene TRBJ2-4; TRBD1 matches 8 bases. CDR3 length equals 16 residues. Germline V gene sequence: CDR1 SGHTA, CDR2 FQGTGA. Unmatched junction bases numbered 5, after V lost 4 bases and J lost 0 bases. The CDR3 protein is CASSSGQGKAKNIQYF. The DNA of the CDR3 is TGTGCCAGCAGCTCAGGACAGGGCAAAGCCAAAAACATTCAGTACTTC. Looking up the rest from reference TRBV7-3 and TRBJ2-4 gives the full variable domain: GAGVSQTPSNKVTEKGKYVELRCDPISGHTALYWYRQSLGQGPEFLIYFQGTGAADDSGLPNDRFFAVRPEGSVSTLKIQRTERGDSAVYLCASSSGQGKAKNIQYFGAGTRLSVL.

CDR3 sequence: CASSSGHQNTEAFF. Here the CDR3 DNA reads TGTGCCAGCAGCTCGGGACACCAGAACACTGAAGCTTTCTTT. V and J are TRBV6-5 and TRBJ1-1; D perhaps matches TRBD1 (6 bases). V lost 6 bases to trimming and J lost 1 base, with 12 bases between them. CDR1 MNHEY and CDR2 SVGAGI come from the germline V gene. This CDR3 region has 14 residues.

V is TRBV28 and J is TRBJ2-7, with 7 bases aligning to TRBD1. Germline loops: CDR1 MDHEN, CDR2 SYDVKM. Germline trimming cut 6 bases from V and 3 bases from J; bases unmatched to any gene: 8. CDR3 length equals 14 residues. CDR3 in amino acids: CASSPGTALYEQYF. CDR3 bases: TGTGCCAGCAGCCCCGGGACAGCCCTCTACGAGCAGTACTTC.

The chain joins TRBV13 to TRBJ2-3, with TRBD2 matching over 7 bases. The V gene's germline CDR1 is PRHDT and CDR2 FYEKMQ (reference sequence). CDR3 length: 15 amino acids. The V segment lost 2 bases and the J segment 4 bases; nucleotides outside the gene matches: 6. CDR3 sequence reads: CASSLSVRGADTQYF. CDR3 in DNA: TGTGCCAGCAGCTTAAGTGTCCGGGGGGCAGATACGCAGTATTTT.

Of note for this clone: At the DNA level, this CDR3 is encoded by other sequences in the same sample as well. V gene TRBV9 combines with J gene TRBJ2-3; the D is unclear. The CDR3 has 14 residues. The germline V gene has CDR1 SGDLS and CDR2 YYNGEE. V was cut by 1 base and J by 0 bases, with 6 bases left in between. DNA for the CDR3: TGTGCCAGCAGCGTATCGGGCAGCACAGATACGCAGTATTTT. It yields the protein CASSVSGSTDTQYF.